Presented here are 11 T cell receptor beta chains from one specimen sequenced in a study of T cell repertoires in cytomegalovirus infection. These receptors have no known antigen. Each CDR3 protein is one row after TCRdb ran MiXCR on the reads. The top ten hold 13% of the sample, which has approximately 390,000 distinct CDR3 sequences, approximately 35% seen once. The specimen comprised cultured PBMCs, sampled from culture after CMV antigen stimulation. These receptors were collected from a human donor in good health (CMV status not recorded). Some clones in this sample may be carry-over from other donors' samples.

The rearrangement joins TRBV7-8 to TRBJ1-6; 9 bases agree with TRBD1. V shed 5 bases, J shed 10 bases, and the junction held 6 bases outside the gene matches. Germline V gene lookup returns CDR1 SGHVS and CDR2 FQNEAQ. The CDR3 has 14 amino acids. The CDR3 nucleotides read TGTGCCAGCAGCATTACAGGGGGCGAATCACCCCTCCACTTT. Encoded protein: CASSITGGESPLHF.

This clonotype was found a few times. The rearrangement joins TRBV19 to TRBJ2-3, with 11 bases lining up with TRBD2. With V trimmed by 5 bases and J by 8 bases, 15 bases remained unmatched. This CDR3 spans 17 amino acids. Per the germline V gene, CDR1 is LNHDA and CDR2 is SQIVND (reference sequence). The DNA for the CDR3 is TGTGCCAGTAGTTTCCTAGGCGGGCTAGCGGGAGGTACTACGCAGTATTTT. This codes for CASSFLGGLAGGTTQYF.

This clonotype was counted a few times. The gene calls are TRBV27 and TRBJ2-7, with D hard to call. V was trimmed by 6 bases and J by 7 bases, leaving 10 bases between them. The V gene's germline CDR1 is MNHEY and CDR2 SMNVEV (reference sequence). CDR3 length: 11 residues. CDR3 region: CASRSNGEQYV. The CDR3 DNA sequence: TGTGCCAGCAGGAGTAATGGAGAGCAGTACGTC.

The chain carries TRBV11-2 and TRBJ2-7; the match to TRBD2 covers 8 bases. This CDR3 region has 15 residues. Looked up from germline, CDR1 is SGHAT and CDR2 is FQNNGV. The CDR3 sequence: CAISSSWTSNYEQYV. CDR3 DNA sequence: TGTGCCATCAGCTCCTCTTGGACTAGCAACTACGAGCAGTACGTC.

This clonotype has more than one count but fewer than ten. The chain combines TRBV4-3 with TRBJ1-2, with 7 bases lining up with TRBD1. The CDR3 consists of 15 residues. The V and J ends lost 5 bases and 3 bases, in that order; junction bases with no gene match: 9. The germline V gene encodes CDR1 LGHNA and CDR2 YSLEER. The CDR3 sequence: CASSSGQVADYGYTF. The DNA of the CDR3 is TGCGCCAGCAGCTCTGGACAGGTGGCGGACTATGGCTACACCTTC.

This clonotype was seen repeatedly, ten times or more. The V gene is TRBV11-2, the J gene TRBJ2-7; no firm D call. The CDR3 contains 16 residues. Germline V gives CDR1 SGHAT, CDR2 FQNNGV. V shed 5 bases and J shed 2 bases, with 19 bases lying between them. CDR3 nucleotide sequence: TGTGCCAGCAGCGCAATGCCGCAGTCTAGAGCCTACGAGCAGTACTTC. Its protein product is CASSAMPQSRAYEQYF.

The chain recombines TRBV6-2 or TRBV6-3 with TRBJ2-2; D ambiguous. Germline CDR1 reads MNHEY; CDR2 reads SVGEGT. CDR3 size: 12 residues. V lost 2 bases and J 8 bases, leaving 6 bases between the germline ends. This CDR3 is CASSYTWGELFF. The CDR3 DNA is TGTGCCAGCAGTTACACCTGGGGGGAGCTGTTTTTT.

V gene TRBV6-6 combines with J gene TRBJ2-5; no firm D call. With 3 bases removed from V and 7 bases from J, the gap between germline ends came to 12 bases. This CDR3 has 13 residues. CDR1 and CDR2 (germline): MNHNY, SVGAGI (reference sequence). CDR3 region: CASSYFAGGTQYF. CDR3 coding DNA: TGTGCCAGCAGTTATTTTGCCGGCGGGACCCAGTACTTC.

This rearrangement joins TRBV6-6 to TRBJ2-1, with D hard to call. The CDR3 extends over 13 amino acids. CDR1 is MNHNY and CDR2 is SVGAGI in the germline V gene (reference sequence). The V end was cut by 6 bases, the J end by 0 bases, with 6 bases between. The CDR3 loop reads CASSDRSYNEQFF. The CDR3 nucleotides are TGTGCCAGCAGCGACCGCTCCTACAATGAGCAGTTCTTC.

This clonotype was counted between two and nine times. The rearrangement joins TRBV12-3 or TRBV12-4 to TRBJ2-1, with 7 nucleotides matching TRBD2. J lost 0 bases, V lost 5 bases, and 7 bases had no gene match. This CDR3 is 16 amino acids long. As DNA, the CDR3 is TGTGCCAGCAGTGCCTTAGCGGGTCGCTCCTACAATGAGCAGTTCTTC. Amino acids: CASSALAGRSYNEQFF.

This clonotype occurred once. This chain joins TRBV20-1 and TRBJ2-5, with 9 bases identical to TRBD2. The trim removed 6 bases at V and 0 bases at J, leaving 8 bases unmatched. The CDR3 has 15 residues. The germline V gene encodes CDR1 DFQATT and CDR2 SNEGSKA (reference sequence). CDR3 amino acids: CSAPGTSINQETQYF. CDR3 DNA: TGCAGTGCGCCCGGGACTAGCATCAACCAAGAGACCCAGTACTTC.